The 17 T cell receptor beta chains reported below all come from one sample, sequenced in a study of blood T cell repertoires in COVID-19 (dated by TCRdb to about 2020). To prepare the library, the immunoSEQ multiplex PCR assay was applied. TCRdb obtained this table from immuneACCESS and retained in-frame rearrangements with V and J assigned. These tables miss some clones; where compared with another copy, unresolved V genes account for less than half of the shortfall, and the remainder is unexplained. A total of roughly 76,000 clones appear in this sample, roughly four fifths of them only once. The ten largest clones add up to roughly 20% of the sample. Sequencing input: peripheral blood. The receptors stem from a man between 65 and 85 years old with acute or convalescent COVID-19.

The CDR3 loop is CSASSLQAPSYEQYF. DNA for the CDR3: TGCAGTGCTAGTAGTTTGCAGGCGCCCTCCTACGAGCAGTACTTC. The rearrangement links TRBV20-1 to TRBJ2-7, with unresolved D. The V gene lost 3 bases and the J gene lost 0 bases, with 15 bases spanning the gap. CDR3 length equals 15 residues. Germline V CDR1 and CDR2: DFQATT, SNEGSKA (reference sequence).

Regarding this clone: A junction boundary mismatches the germline segment, possibly from a read error. The chain employs TRBV7-7 and TRBJ2-3; a weak D match, TRBD1 (6 bases). The germline CDR1 and CDR2 sequences are SSHAT and FNYEAQ (reference sequence). The length of the CDR3 is 15 residues. The CDR3 bases are TGTGCTAGCAGCTGGGGGCCCGTGGGCACAGATACGCAGTATTTT. This codes for CASSWGPVGTDTQYF.

The J gene is TRBJ1-5, the V gene TRBV6-2 or TRBV6-3; unclear D gene. Trimming left V 1 base short and J 4 bases short, with 11 bases between. The CDR3 sequence is 15 residues long. Germline CDR1 MNHEY, CDR2 SVGEGT. Written as DNA, the CDR3 is TGTGCCAGCAGTTACTGGGGAGGGATGAATCAGCCCCAGCATTTT. This codes for CASSYWGGMNQPQHF.

The V gene is TRBV19, the J gene TRBJ2-1, with 10 bases fitting TRBD2. Trimming cost V 3 bases and J 3 bases; bases outside gene matches: 5. This CDR3 is 16 amino acids long. The germline V gene encodes CDR1 LNHDA and CDR2 SQIVND (reference sequence). In DNA, the CDR3 is TGTGCCAGTAGTATCTCAGCGGGAGGGCGCTACAATGAGCAGTTCTTC. The encoded protein is CASSISAGGRYNEQFF. Filled out from reference TRBV19 and TRBJ2-1, the complete variable domain reads DGGITQSPKYLFRKEGQNVTLSCEQNLNHDAMYWYRQDPGQGLRLIYYSQIVNDFQKGDIAEGYSVSREKKESFPLTVTSAQKNPTAFYLCASSISAGGRYNEQFFGPGTRLTVL.

Here the CDR3 reads CARNRDRNTIYF. Here the CDR3 DNA reads TGTGCCAGAAACAGAGACCGAAACACCATATATTTT. J is TRBJ1-3 and V is TRBV19; D unresolved. The CDR3 has 12 residues. CDR1 is LNHDA and CDR2 is SQIVND in the germline V gene (reference sequence). The V and J ends lost 9 bases and 5 bases respectively, with 11 bases between them.

The chain employs TRBV7-2 and TRBJ2-5, with 8 bases aligning to TRBD1. Germline V CDR1 and CDR2: SGHTA, FQGNSA. The trim removed 5 bases at V and 4 bases at J, leaving 6 bases unmatched. The CDR3 sequence is 14 residues long. CDR3 coding DNA: TGTGCCAGCAGCACTGGACAGGGAAGAGAGACCCAGTACTTC. Protein: CASSTGQGRETQYF.

The rearrangement uses TRBV19 and TRBJ1-4; 9 bases map to TRBD1. CDR1 and CDR2 (germline): LNHDA, SQIVND (reference sequence). The V and J ends lost 5 bases and 8 bases, in that order; junction bases with no gene match: 6. This CDR3 contains 14 residues. The CDR3 nucleotides are TGTGCCAGTAGTGCGGGACAGGGCGGGGAAAAACTGTTTTTT. Protein: CASSAGQGGEKLFF.

The chain joins TRBV7-2 to TRBJ1-5, with D hard to call. The germline CDR1 and CDR2 sequences are SGHTA and FQGNSA. Trimming removed 5 bases from V and 0 bases from J, with 17 bases in between. The CDR3 contains 17 residues. The CDR3 nucleotides are TGTGCCAGCAGCCCCCAGGTAACCCAAGGTAGCAATCAGCCCCAGCATTTT. This translates into CASSPQVTQGSNQPQHF.

Worth noting for this clone: This specimen includes other DNA sequences encoding the same CDR3. The CDR3 loop is CASSRGGSNQPQHF. CDR3 DNA sequence: TGTGCCAGTAGTAGAGGGGGCAGCAATCAGCCCCAGCATTTT. The chain links TRBV19 to TRBJ1-5; 7 bases agree with TRBD1. V trimming: 4 bases; J trimming: 1 base; junction bases outside the gene matches: 1. CDR1 and CDR2 (germline): LNHDA, SQIVND (reference sequence). This CDR3 contains 14 residues.

The chain joins TRBV18 to TRBJ1-1, with D hard to call. The V and J ends lost 6 bases and 2 bases respectively, with 16 bases between them. The CDR3 covers 15 residues. Germline loops: CDR1 KGHSH, CDR2 LQKENI. As DNA, the CDR3 is TGTGCCAGCTCCCCCCAAGGAGGCGGTAACACTGAAGCTTTCTTT. Translated, it gives CASSPQGGGNTEAFF.

V gene TRBV12-5 combines with J gene TRBJ2-3; 14 bases map to TRBD2. There are 19 residues in the CDR3. Germline V gene sequence: CDR1 LGHNT, CDR2 FRNRAP. Unmatched junction bases numbered 8, after V lost 0 bases and J lost 3 bases. In DNA form, the CDR3 reads TGTGCTAGTGGTTTGGTACGGACTAGCGGGAGGTCAGGGACAGATACGCAGTATTTT. Translated, it gives CASGLVRTSGRSGTDTQYF.

The J gene is TRBJ1-6, the V gene TRBV10-3; D remains unclear. The ends were cut back, 2 bases at V and 0 bases at J, with 8 bases in the middle. Germline V lookup: CDR1 ENHRY, CDR2 SYGVKD. The CDR3 consists of 16 residues. In DNA, the CDR3 is TGTGCCATCAGTGAGGAAAGCCACTCCTATAATTCACCCCTCCACTTT. Translation gives CAISEESHSYNSPLHF.

This sequence joins TRBV18 and TRBJ2-2; the match to TRBD1 covers 8 bases. The germline V gene has CDR1 KGHSH and CDR2 LQKENI. The ends lost 3 bases at V and 7 bases at J; junction bases unmatched: 7. The CDR3 length is 15 residues. CDR3 region: CASSPRTGQGGELFF. The DNA of the CDR3 is TGTGCCAGCTCACCTCGGACAGGGCAGGGCGGGGAGCTGTTTTTT.

The V call is TRBV12-5, the J call TRBJ2-2; D gene unclear. CDR1 is LGHNT, CDR2 FRNRAP, per germline. The CDR3 sequence is 13 residues long. Trimming took 0 bases from V and 5 from J, leaving 4 bases between them. The CDR3 DNA reads TGTGCTAGTGGTTTGGTAGCGACCGGGGAGCTGTTTTTT. It encodes CASGLVATGELFF.

The rearrangement links TRBV6-1 to TRBJ1-2; D possibly corresponds to TRBD1 (6 bases). From germline, CDR1 is MNHNS and CDR2 SASEGT. CDR3 size: 16 residues. V was shortened by 4 bases and J by 2 bases, with 17 bases between the two germline ends. The CDR3 DNA follows: TGTGCCAGCAGTGTTAGTTTTCGGACAGCCAACTATGGCTACACCTTC. Translated, it gives CASSVSFRTANYGYTF.

This clone occurred a few times. The chain couples TRBV10-3 to TRBJ2-7; TRBD1 matches at 8 bases. V was clipped by 6 bases and J by 6 bases; unmatched bases: 13. Germline V gives CDR1 ENHRY, CDR2 SYGVKD. This CDR3 comprises 15 residues. This chain's CDR3 is CAIRSGAGGSVEQYF. The DNA of the CDR3 is TGTGCCATCAGGTCGGGTGCAGGGGGCTCCGTCGAGCAGTACTTC.

This chain joins TRBV3-1 (or the pseudogene TRBV3-2) and TRBJ2-1; 11 bases line up with TRBD2. This CDR3 comprises 13 residues. V gave up 4 bases and J gave up 11 bases; unmatched junction bases: 4. From germline, CDR1 is LGHDT and CDR2 YNNKEL (reference sequence). In DNA, the CDR3 is TGTGCCAGCAGCCCAGGGACTAGCGGCCAGCAGTTCTTC. It translates to CASSPGTSGQQFF.